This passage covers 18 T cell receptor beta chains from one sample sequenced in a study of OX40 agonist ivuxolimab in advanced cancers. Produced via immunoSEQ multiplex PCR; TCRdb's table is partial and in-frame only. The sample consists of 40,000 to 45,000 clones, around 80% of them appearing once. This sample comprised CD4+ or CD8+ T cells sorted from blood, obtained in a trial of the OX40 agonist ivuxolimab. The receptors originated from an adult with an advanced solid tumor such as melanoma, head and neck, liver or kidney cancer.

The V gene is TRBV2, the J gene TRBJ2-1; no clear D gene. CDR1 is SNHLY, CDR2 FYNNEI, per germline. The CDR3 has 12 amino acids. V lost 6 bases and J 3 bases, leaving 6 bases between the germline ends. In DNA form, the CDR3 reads TGTGCCAGCAGGGGGATCTACAATGAGCAGTTCTTC. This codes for CASRGIYNEQFF.

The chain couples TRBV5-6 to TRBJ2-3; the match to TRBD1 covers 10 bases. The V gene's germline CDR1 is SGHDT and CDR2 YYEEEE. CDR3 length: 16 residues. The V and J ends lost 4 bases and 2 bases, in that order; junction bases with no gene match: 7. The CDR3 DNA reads TGTGCCAGCAGCCCCGACAGGGGGCCAAACACAGATACGCAGTATTTT. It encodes CASSPDRGPNTDTQYF.

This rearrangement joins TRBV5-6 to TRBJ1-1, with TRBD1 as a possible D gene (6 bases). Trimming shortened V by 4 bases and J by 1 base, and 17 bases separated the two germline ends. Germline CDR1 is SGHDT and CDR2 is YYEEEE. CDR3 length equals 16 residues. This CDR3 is CASSPHGGAPNTEAFF. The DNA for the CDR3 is TGTGCCAGCAGCCCCCACGGGGGGGCTCCGAACACTGAAGCTTTCTTT.

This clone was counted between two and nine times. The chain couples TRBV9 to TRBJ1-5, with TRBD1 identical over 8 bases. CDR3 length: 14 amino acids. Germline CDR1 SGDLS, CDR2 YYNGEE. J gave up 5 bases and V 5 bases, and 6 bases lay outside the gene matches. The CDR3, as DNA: TGTGCCAGCAGTGCTGGACAGGGCGATCAGCCCCAGCATTTT. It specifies CASSAGQGDQPQHF.

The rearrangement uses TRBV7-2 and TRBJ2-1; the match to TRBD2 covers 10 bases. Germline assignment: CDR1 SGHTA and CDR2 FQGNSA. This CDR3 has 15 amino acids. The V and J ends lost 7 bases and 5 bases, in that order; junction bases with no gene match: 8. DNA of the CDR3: TGTGCCAGCAAGTCTAGCGGGAGTAACCACAATGAGCAGTTCTTC. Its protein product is CASKSSGSNHNEQFF.

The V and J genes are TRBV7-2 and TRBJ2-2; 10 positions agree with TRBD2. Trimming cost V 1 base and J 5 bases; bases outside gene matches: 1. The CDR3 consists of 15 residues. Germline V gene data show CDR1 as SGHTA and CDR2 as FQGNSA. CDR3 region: CASSLVAGGTGELFF. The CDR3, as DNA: TGTGCCAGCAGCTTAGTAGCGGGAGGTACCGGGGAGCTGTTTTTT.

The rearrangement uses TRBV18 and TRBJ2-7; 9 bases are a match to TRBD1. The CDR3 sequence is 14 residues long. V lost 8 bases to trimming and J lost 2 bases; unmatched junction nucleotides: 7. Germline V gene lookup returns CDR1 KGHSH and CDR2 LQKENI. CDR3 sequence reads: CASQAGQGTYEQYF. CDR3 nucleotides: TGTGCCAGCCAAGCGGGACAGGGTACCTACGAGCAGTACTTC.

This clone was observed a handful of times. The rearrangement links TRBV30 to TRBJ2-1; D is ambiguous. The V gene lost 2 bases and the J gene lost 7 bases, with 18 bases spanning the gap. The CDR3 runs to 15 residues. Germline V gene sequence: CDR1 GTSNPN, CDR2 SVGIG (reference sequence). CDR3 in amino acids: CAWSYDVFPGNEQFF. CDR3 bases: TGTGCCTGGAGTTATGACGTCTTCCCTGGGAATGAGCAGTTCTTC.

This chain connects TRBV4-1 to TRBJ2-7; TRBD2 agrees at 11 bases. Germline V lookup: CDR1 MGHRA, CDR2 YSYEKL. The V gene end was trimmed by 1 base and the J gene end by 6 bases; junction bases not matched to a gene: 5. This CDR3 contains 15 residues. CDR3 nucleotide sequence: TGCGCCAGCAGCCAAGTCCCTAGCGGGAGGCGCGAGCAGTACTTC. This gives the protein CASSQVPSGRREQYF.

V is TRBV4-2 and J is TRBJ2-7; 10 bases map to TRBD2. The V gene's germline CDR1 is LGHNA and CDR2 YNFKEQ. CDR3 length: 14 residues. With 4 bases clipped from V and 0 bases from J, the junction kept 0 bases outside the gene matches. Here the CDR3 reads CASSRTSGSYEQYF. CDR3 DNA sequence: TGTGCCAGCAGCCGGACTAGCGGCTCCTACGAGCAGTACTTC.

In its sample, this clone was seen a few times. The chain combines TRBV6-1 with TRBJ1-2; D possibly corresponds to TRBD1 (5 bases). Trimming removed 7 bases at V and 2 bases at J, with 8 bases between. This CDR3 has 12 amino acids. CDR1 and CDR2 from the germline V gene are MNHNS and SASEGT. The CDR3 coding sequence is TGTGCCAGCATACAGGACAACTATGGCTACACCTTC. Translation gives CASIQDNYGYTF.

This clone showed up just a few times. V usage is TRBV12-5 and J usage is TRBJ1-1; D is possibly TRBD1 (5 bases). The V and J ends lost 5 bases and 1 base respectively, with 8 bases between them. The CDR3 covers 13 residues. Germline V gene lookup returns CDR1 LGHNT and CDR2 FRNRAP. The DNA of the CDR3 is TGTGCTAGTGGTGGCACAGGGAACACTGAAGCTTTCTTT. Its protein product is CASGGTGNTEAFF.

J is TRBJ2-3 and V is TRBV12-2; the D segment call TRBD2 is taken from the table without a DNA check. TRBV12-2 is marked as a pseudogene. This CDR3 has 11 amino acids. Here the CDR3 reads CASRPADTQYF. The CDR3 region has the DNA TGTGCAAGTCGCCCCGCAGATACGCAGTATTTT.

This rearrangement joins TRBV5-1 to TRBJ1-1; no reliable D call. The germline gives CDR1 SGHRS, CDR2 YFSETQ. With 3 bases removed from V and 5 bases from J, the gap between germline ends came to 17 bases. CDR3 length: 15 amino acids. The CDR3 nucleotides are TGCGCCAGCAGCTCTTACGGCGGGGTTCGGACTGAAGCTTTCTTT. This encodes CASSSYGGVRTEAFF. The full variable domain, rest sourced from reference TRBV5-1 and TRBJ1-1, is KAGVTQTPRYLIKTRGQQVTLSCSPISGHRSVSWYQQTPGQGLQFLFEYFSETQRNKGNFPGRFSGRQFSNSRSEMNVSTLELGDSALYLCASSSYGGVRTEAFFGQGTRLTVV.

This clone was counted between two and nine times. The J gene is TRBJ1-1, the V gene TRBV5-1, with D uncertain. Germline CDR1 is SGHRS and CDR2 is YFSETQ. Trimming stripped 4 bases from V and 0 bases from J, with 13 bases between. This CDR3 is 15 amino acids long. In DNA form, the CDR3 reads TGCGCCAGCAGCCCTGACAACGGGATGAACACTGAAGCTTTCTTT. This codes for CASSPDNGMNTEAFF.

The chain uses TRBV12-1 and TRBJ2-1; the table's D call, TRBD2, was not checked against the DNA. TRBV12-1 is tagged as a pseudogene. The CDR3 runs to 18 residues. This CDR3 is CASSFNVLASPSYNEQFF. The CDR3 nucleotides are TGTGCCAGCAGCTTTAACGTCCTGGCTAGCCCCTCCTACAATGAGCAGTTCTTC.

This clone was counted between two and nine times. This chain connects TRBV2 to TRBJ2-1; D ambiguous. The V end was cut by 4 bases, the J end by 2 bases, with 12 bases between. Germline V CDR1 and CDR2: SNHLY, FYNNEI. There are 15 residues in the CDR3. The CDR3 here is CASSVSAATYNEQFF. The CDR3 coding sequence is TGTGCCAGCAGTGTTTCCGCGGCCACCTACAATGAGCAGTTCTTC. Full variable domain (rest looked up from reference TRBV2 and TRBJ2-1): EPEVTQTPSHQVTQMGQEVILRCVPISNHLYFYWYRQILGQKVEFLVSFYNNEISEKSEIFDDQFSVERPDGSNFTLKIRSTKLEDSAMYFCASSVSAATYNEQFFGPGTRLTVL.

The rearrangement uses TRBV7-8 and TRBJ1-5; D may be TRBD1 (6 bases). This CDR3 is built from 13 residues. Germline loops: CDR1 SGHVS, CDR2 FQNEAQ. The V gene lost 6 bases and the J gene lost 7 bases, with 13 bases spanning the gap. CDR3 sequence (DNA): TGTGCCAGCAGTTACCCAGGGGCCCAGCCCCAGCATTTT. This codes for CASSYPGAQPQHF.